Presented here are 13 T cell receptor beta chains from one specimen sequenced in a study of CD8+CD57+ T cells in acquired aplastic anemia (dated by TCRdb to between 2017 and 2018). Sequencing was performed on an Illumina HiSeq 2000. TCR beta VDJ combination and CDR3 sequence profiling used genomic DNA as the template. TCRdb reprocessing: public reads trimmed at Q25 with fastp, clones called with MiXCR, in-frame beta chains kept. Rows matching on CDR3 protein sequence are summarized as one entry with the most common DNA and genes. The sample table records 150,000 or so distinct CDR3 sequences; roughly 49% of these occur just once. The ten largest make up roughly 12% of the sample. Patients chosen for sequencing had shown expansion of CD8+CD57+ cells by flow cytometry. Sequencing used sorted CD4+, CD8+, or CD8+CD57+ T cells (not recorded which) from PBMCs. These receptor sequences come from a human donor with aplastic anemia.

CDR3 amino acids: CASSPGTGRDEQYF. CDR3 nucleotide sequence: TGTGCCAGCAGCCCTGGGACAGGGAGAGACGAGCAGTACTTC. The chain carries TRBV5-4 and TRBJ2-7; 9 nucleotides align to TRBD1. This CDR3 has 14 amino acids. Looked up from germline, CDR1 is SGHNT and CDR2 is YYREEE (reference sequence). Losses at the gene ends were 4 bases for V and 5 bases for J; bases not matched to a gene: 7. The variable domain in full, completed from reference TRBV5-4 and TRBJ2-7, reads ETGVTQSPTHLIKTRGQQVTLRCSSQSGHNTVSWYQQALGQGPQFIFQYYREEENGRGNFPPRFSGLQFPNYSSELNVNALELDDSALYLCASSPGTGRDEQYFGPGTRLTVT.

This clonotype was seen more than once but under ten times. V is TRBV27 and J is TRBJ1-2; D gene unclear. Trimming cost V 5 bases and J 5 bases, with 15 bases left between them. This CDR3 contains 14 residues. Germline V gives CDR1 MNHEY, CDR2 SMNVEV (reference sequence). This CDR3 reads CASSPQTDPYGYTF. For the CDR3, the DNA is TGTGCCAGCAGTCCGCAGACGGACCCTTATGGCTACACCTTC.

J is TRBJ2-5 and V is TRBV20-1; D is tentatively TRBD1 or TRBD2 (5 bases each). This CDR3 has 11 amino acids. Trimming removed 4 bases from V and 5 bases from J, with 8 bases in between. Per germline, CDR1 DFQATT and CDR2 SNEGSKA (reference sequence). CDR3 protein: CSATEGETQYF. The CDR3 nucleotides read TGCAGTGCTACCGAGGGGGAGACCCAGTACTTC.

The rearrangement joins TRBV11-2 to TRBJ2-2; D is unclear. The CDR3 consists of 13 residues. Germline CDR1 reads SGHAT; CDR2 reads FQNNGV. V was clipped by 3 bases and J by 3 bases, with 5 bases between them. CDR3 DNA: TGTGCCAGCAGCTTCTGGGACACCGGGGAGCTGTTTTTT. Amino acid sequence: CASSFWDTGELFF.

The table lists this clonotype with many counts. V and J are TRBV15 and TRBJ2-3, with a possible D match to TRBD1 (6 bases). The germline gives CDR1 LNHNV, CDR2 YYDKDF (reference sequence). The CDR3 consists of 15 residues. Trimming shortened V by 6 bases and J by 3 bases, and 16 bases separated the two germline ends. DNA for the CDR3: TGTGCCACCAGACCCACAGGGATCTGGACAGATACGCAGTATTTT. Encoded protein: CATRPTGIWTDTQYF.

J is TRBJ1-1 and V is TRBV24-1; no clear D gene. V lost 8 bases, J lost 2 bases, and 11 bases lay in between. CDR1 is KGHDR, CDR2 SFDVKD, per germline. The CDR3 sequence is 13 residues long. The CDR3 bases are TGTGCCACCACCGAACGGGGTAACACTGAAGCTTTCTTT. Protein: CATTERGNTEAFF.

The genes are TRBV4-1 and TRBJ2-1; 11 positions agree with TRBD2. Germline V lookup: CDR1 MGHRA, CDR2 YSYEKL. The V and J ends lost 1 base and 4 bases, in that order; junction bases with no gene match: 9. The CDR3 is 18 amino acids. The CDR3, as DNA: TGCGCCAGCAGCCAAGCAGGGCTGGCTAGCGGGGGGTACAATGAGCAGTTCTTC. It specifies CASSQAGLASGGYNEQFF.

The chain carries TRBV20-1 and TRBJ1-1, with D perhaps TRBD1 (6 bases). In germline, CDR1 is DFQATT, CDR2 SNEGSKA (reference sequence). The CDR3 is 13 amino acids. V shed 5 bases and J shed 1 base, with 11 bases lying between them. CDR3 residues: CSAGKTGNTEAFF. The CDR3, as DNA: TGCAGTGCTGGGAAGACAGGGAACACTGAAGCTTTCTTT.

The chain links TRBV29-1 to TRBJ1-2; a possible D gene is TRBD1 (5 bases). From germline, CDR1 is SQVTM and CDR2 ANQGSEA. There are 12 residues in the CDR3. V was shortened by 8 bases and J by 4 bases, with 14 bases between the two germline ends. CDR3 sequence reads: CSQTGRPYGYTF. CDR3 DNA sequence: TGCAGCCAAACGGGGCGGCCCTATGGCTACACCTTC.

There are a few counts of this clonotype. This CDR3 is CASNRGSGKWETQYF. DNA for the CDR3: TGCGCCAGCAACAGGGGGTCCGGCAAGTGGGAGACCCAGTACTTC. The chain joins TRBV10-2 to TRBJ2-5; 8 bases are shared with TRBD1. The CDR3 covers 15 residues. Germline CDR1 and CDR2: WSHSY and SAAADI. The V segment lost 7 bases and the J segment 5 bases; nucleotides outside the gene matches: 12.

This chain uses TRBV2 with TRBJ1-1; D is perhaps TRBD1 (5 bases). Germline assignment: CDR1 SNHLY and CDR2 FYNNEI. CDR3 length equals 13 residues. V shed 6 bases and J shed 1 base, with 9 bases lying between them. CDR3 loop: CASRGVENTEAFF. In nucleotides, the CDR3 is TGTGCCAGCAGGGGGGTTGAGAACACTGAAGCTTTCTTT.

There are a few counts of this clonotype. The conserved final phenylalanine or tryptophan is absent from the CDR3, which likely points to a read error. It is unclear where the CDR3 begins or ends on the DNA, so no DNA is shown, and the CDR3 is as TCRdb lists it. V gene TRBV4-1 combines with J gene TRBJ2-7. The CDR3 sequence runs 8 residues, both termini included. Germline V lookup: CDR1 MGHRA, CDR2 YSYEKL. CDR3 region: CASSPRYG.

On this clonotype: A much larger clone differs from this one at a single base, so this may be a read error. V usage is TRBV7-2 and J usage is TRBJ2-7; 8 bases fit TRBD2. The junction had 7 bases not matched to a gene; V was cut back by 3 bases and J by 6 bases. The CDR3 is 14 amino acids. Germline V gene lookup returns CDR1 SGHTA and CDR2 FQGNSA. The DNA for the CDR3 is TGTGCCAGCAGCTTCGGACTAGCTTTATGCGAGCAGTACTTC. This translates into CASSFGLALCEQYF.